A single sample is the source of the 26 T cell receptor beta chains below, sequenced in a study of T cell changes during pregnancy in multiple sclerosis. Method: immunoSEQ multiplex PCR; TCRdb's copy keeps in-frame clones and lacks some. The top ten hold more than 1.5% of the sample, which has about 92,000 clones, 92% seen once. The specimen comprised peripheral blood, sampled in the first trimester of pregnancy. The source is a female donor with multiple sclerosis, enrolled in a pregnancy study.

This chain uses TRBV6-1 with TRBJ1-5, with D possibly matching TRBD1 (5 bases). Germline CDR1 and CDR2: MNHNS and SASEGT. The CDR3 covers 15 residues. V gave up 4 bases and J gave up 0 bases, with 10 bases separating them. The CDR3 sequence: CASSGGGSSNQPQHF. CDR3 in DNA: TGTGCCAGCAGTGGGGGCGGGAGTAGCAATCAGCCCCAGCATTTT.

This clone showed up just once. The rearrangement joins TRBV7-9 to TRBJ1-1, with a weak D call TRBD1 (5 bases). Germline V gene sequence: CDR1 SEHNR, CDR2 FQNEAQ (reference sequence). The ends were cut back, 2 bases at V and 1 base at J, with 17 bases in the middle. The CDR3 covers 17 residues. CDR3 DNA sequence: TGTGCCAGCAGCTTATGGGGGAGGGGCAGGGAGAACACTGAAGCTTTCTTT. Its translation: CASSLWGRGRENTEAFF.

The chain couples TRBV28 to TRBJ1-1; possible D gene TRBD1, 5 bases. V lost 6 bases to trimming and J lost 2 bases, with 16 bases between them. CDR1 and CDR2 from the germline V gene are MDHEN and SYDVKM. This CDR3 spans 15 amino acids. The CDR3 DNA reads TGTGCCAGCAGACCAAACGAAGGGGTCAACACTGAAGCTTTCTTT. It is translated as CASRPNEGVNTEAFF.

The chain is built from TRBV6-5 and TRBJ2-1; possible D gene TRBD2, 5 bases. Trimming cost V 4 bases and J 9 bases, with 16 bases left between them. The germline V gene has CDR1 MNHEY and CDR2 SVGAGI. The length of the CDR3 is 14 residues. The CDR3 DNA reads TGTGCCAGCAGTTTGCGTCCCGTTCGGGGTGAGCAGTTCTTC. Protein sequence: CASSLRPVRGEQFF.

The chain has TRBV27 and TRBJ1-2; D is perhaps TRBD1 (6 bases). V was trimmed by 6 bases and J by 7 bases, leaving 15 bases between them. Looked up from germline, CDR1 is MNHEY and CDR2 is SMNVEV (reference sequence). The CDR3 has 13 amino acids. The CDR3 region has the DNA TGTGCCAGCAGGCCTGGGGGCTCAGGTGGCTACACCTTC. This encodes CASRPGGSGGYTF.

The chain links TRBV11-2 to TRBJ2-7; D is ambiguous. Germline loops: CDR1 SGHAT, CDR2 FQNNGV. The CDR3 is 13 amino acids. V lost 1 base to trimming and J lost 4 bases, with 8 bases between them. In DNA form, the CDR3 reads TGTGCCAGCAGCTTAGGAGTCCATTACGAGCAGTACTTC. This sequence encodes CASSLGVHYEQYF.

The J gene is TRBJ1-2, the V gene TRBV30; D remains ambiguous. Trimming cost V 0 bases and J 8 bases, with 13 bases left between them. The CDR3 runs to 13 residues. CDR1 and CDR2 from the germline V gene are GTSNPN and SVGIG (reference sequence). The CDR3 protein is CAWSVREGLGYTF. DNA for the CDR3: TGTGCCTGGAGTGTTCGTGAGGGCCTCGGCTACACCTTC.

This chain links TRBV28 with TRBJ1-2; tentatively, D is TRBD1 (6 bases). Germline lookup yields CDR1 MDHEN and CDR2 SYDVKM. This CDR3 comprises 14 residues. Between the trimmed V and J ends, which lost 7 bases and 3 bases, there was a span of 15 bases. For the CDR3, the DNA is TGTGCCAGCAAAGGGGGGGGCGCATACTATGGCTACACCTTC. Its translation: CASKGGGAYYGYTF.

The J gene is TRBJ2-7, the V gene TRBV30, with TRBD2 identical over 7 bases. Germline V gives CDR1 GTSNPN, CDR2 SVGIG (reference sequence). CDR3 length equals 15 residues. Unmatched junction bases numbered 6, after V lost 1 base and J lost 0 bases. CDR3 nucleotides: TGTGCCTGGAGTGCCTCCCGCGGGAGCTCCTACGAGCAGTACTTC. Translated: CAWSASRGSSYEQYF.

The chain combines TRBV9 with TRBJ2-3; possibly TRBD2 for D (6 bases). Germline V CDR1 and CDR2: SGDLS, YYNGEE. V lost 3 bases to trimming and J lost 2 bases, with 13 bases between them. The CDR3 is 15 amino acids. The CDR3 reads CASSAWDSTTDTQYF. In DNA, the CDR3 is TGTGCCAGCAGCGCCTGGGACTCTACCACAGATACGCAGTATTTT.

This rearrangement joins TRBV7-9 to TRBJ1-2; no definite D call. V gave up 2 bases and J gave up 8 bases, with 12 bases separating them. The length of the CDR3 is 13 residues. The germline CDR1 and CDR2 sequences are SEHNR and FQNEAQ (reference sequence). The CDR3 bases are TGTGCCAGCAGCTTACGAGGGTTTGACGGCTACACCTTC. Protein sequence: CASSLRGFDGYTF.

This chain joins TRBV7-6 and TRBJ2-2; 9 positions agree with TRBD2. In germline, CDR1 is SGHVS, CDR2 FNYEAQ. The CDR3 spans 16 residues. V trimming: 0 bases; J trimming: 6 bases; junction bases outside the gene matches: 5. The CDR3 nucleotides read TGTGCCAGCAGCTTAGCCCCTAGCGGGAAACCCGGGGAGCTGTTTTTT. Protein: CASSLAPSGKPGELFF. The complete variable domain, with remaining parts taken from reference TRBV7-6 and TRBJ2-2, reads GAGVSQSPRYKVTKRGQDVALRCDPISGHVSLYWYRQALGQGPEFLTYFNYEAQQDKSGLPNDRFSAERPEGSISTLTIQRTEQRDSAMYRCASSLAPSGKPGELFFGEGSRLTVL.

Written as DNA, the CDR3 is TGTGCCAGCAGACGGACAGGGGGCGTTCAGCCCCAGCATTTT. It translates to CASRRTGGVQPQHF. The chain has TRBV6-5 and TRBJ1-5; 11 nucleotides line up with TRBD1. V was clipped by 6 bases and J by 6 bases; unmatched bases: 4. The CDR3 runs 14 residues. Germline assignment: CDR1 MNHEY and CDR2 SVGAGI.

J is TRBJ2-7 and V is TRBV5-6; the D gene is possibly TRBD2 (6 bases). This CDR3 is built from 15 residues. Trimming pared 2 bases from V and 2 bases from J, leaving 14 bases between. Germline CDR1 reads SGHDT; CDR2 reads YYEEEE. CDR3 in DNA: TGTGCCAGCAGCTTCGGTGGGACTGGACCCTACGAGCAGTACTTC. It specifies CASSFGGTGPYEQYF.

This clone came up once. The V call is TRBV7-4, the J call TRBJ1-1; the match to TRBD1 covers 8 bases. The CDR3 totals 14 residues. J lost 4 bases, V lost 5 bases, and 6 bases had no gene match. From germline, CDR1 is SGHVT and CDR2 SQSDAQ. DNA for the CDR3: TGTGCCAGCAGCCGCGACAGGGGCGGCACTGAAGCTTTCTTT. Translation gives CASSRDRGGTEAFF. The full variable domain, completed using reference TRBV7-4 and TRBJ1-1, is GAGVSQSPRYKVAKRGRDVALRCDSISGHVTLYWYRQTLGQGSEVLTYSQSDAQRDKSGRPSGRFSAERPERSVSTLKIQRTEQGDSAVYLCASSRDRGGTEAFFGQGTRLTVV.

The chain joins TRBV5-5 to TRBJ2-5; 14 nucleotides match TRBD2. Germline V gives CDR1 SGHKS, CDR2 YYEKEE (reference sequence). After removal of 0 bases from V and 4 bases from J, the junction contained 2 bases not matched to a gene. The CDR3 has 16 amino acids. The CDR3 nucleotides are TGTGCCAGCAGCTTGGGACTAGCGGGAGGGGGAGAGACCCAGTACTTC. Amino acids: CASSLGLAGGGETQYF.

CDR3 in DNA: TGTGCCAGCAGCTTAAAACAGGGGGTTCACTATGGCTACACCTTC. Its protein product is CASSLKQGVHYGYTF. V usage is TRBV7-7 and J usage is TRBJ1-2; 8 bases fit TRBD1. V gave up 2 bases and J gave up 3 bases; unmatched junction bases: 5. This CDR3 contains 15 residues. CDR1 is SSHAT and CDR2 is FNYEAQ in the germline V gene (reference sequence).

V and J are TRBV1 and TRBJ2-3; TRBD2 is the table's D call, not checked against the DNA. TRBV1 represents a pseudogene. The CDR3 length is 16 residues. The CDR3 protein is CTSSLPSGRLPDTQYF. CDR3 in DNA: TGCACCAGCAGCCTCCCGAGCGGGAGGCTCCCGGATACGCAGTATTTT.

This rearrangement joins TRBV19 to TRBJ1-5, with a weak D call TRBD1 (6 bases). V was trimmed by 10 bases and J by 5 bases, leaving 21 bases between them. Per germline, CDR1 LNHDA and CDR2 SQIVND (reference sequence). The CDR3 length is 15 residues. The CDR3 nucleotides are TGTGCCACCGACCTAGGGGGAAGTGACTATCAGCCCCAGCATTTT. Amino acid sequence: CATDLGGSDYQPQHF.

The chain links TRBV2 to TRBJ2-1; D remains unclear. This CDR3 has 14 amino acids. Trimming took 5 bases from V and 0 from J, leaving 8 bases between them. Per the germline V gene, CDR1 is SNHLY and CDR2 is FYNNEI. The CDR3 region has the DNA TGTGCCAGCAGTCTGGCAGACTCCTACAATGAGCAGTTCTTC. It yields the protein CASSLADSYNEQFF.

The chain is built from TRBV28 and TRBJ1-5; TRBD1 might be the D (6 bases). This CDR3 region has 16 residues. CDR1 MDHEN and CDR2 SYDVKM come from the germline V gene. Trimming cost V 4 bases and J 2 bases, with 15 bases left between them. The CDR3 loop reads CASSSSRRGGNQPQHF. CDR3 sequence (DNA): TGTGCCAGCAGTTCCTCTCGCAGGGGAGGCAATCAGCCCCAGCATTTT.

The gene calls are TRBV5-6 and TRBJ2-2; unclear D gene. Between the trimmed V and J ends, which lost 4 bases and 6 bases, there was a span of 13 bases. From germline, CDR1 is SGHDT and CDR2 YYEEEE. This CDR3 has 14 amino acids. CDR3 protein: CASSQTGGSGELFF. The CDR3 DNA is TGTGCCAGCAGCCAGACTGGTGGGTCCGGGGAGCTGTTTTTT.

The genes are TRBV30 and TRBJ2-2; D is unclear. The V and J ends lost 4 bases and 1 base respectively, with 7 bases between them. This CDR3 region has 13 residues. The germline V gene has CDR1 GTSNPN and CDR2 SVGIG (reference sequence). For the CDR3, the DNA is TGTGCCTGGAAACGCGTGAACACCGGGGAGCTGTTTTTT. It specifies CAWKRVNTGELFF.

V gene TRBV7-6 combines with J gene TRBJ2-5; TRBD1 aligns across 7 bases. The CDR3 runs to 15 residues. V was pared by 2 bases and J by 3 bases, with 6 bases of the junction left unmatched. Germline CDR1 and CDR2: SGHVS and FNYEAQ. The CDR3 sequence is CASSLWDQGEETQYF. Written as DNA, the CDR3 is TGTGCCAGCAGCTTATGGGATCAGGGGGAAGAGACCCAGTACTTC.

This chain joins TRBV14 and TRBJ1-1; 12 bases match TRBD1. Trimming removed 4 bases from V and 0 bases from J; junction bases left unmatched: 6. This CDR3 region has 17 residues. From germline, CDR1 is SGHDN and CDR2 FVKESK. For the CDR3, the DNA is TGTGCCAGCAGCCGCCGGGACAGGGGGCGCATGAACACTGAAGCTTTCTTT. Protein: CASSRRDRGRMNTEAFF.

The V and J genes are TRBV7-9 and TRBJ2-1; the match to TRBD2 covers 12 bases. The CDR3 has 15 residues. The junction had 5 bases not matched to a gene; V was cut back by 5 bases and J by 6 bases. CDR1 is SEHNR, CDR2 FQNEAQ, per germline (reference sequence). The CDR3 DNA reads as TGTGCCAGCAGCCACGGACTAGCGGGATTCAATGAGCAGTTCTTC. Translation gives CASSHGLAGFNEQFF.